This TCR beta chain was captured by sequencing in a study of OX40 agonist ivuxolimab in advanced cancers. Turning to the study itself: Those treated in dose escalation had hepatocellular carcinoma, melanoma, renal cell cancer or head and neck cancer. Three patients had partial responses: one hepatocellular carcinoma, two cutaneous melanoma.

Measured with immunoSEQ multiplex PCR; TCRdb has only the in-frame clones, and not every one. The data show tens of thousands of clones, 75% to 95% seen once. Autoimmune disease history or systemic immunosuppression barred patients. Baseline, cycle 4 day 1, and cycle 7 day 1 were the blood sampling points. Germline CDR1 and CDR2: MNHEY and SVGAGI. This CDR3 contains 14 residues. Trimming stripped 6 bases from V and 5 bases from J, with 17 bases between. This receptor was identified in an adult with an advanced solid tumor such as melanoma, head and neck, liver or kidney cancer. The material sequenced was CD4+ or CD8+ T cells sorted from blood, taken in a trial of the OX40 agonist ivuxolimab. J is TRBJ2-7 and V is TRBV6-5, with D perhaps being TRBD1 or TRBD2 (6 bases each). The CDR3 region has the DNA TGTGCCAGCAGCCGGGGGCTCCCTCGAAACGAGCAGTACTTC. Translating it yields CASSRGLPRNEQYF.